These 29 T cell receptor beta chains originate from one sample sequenced in a study of immune characterization of retroperitoneal liposarcoma. TCRdb used MiXCR to reprocess the PCR reads, holding one entry per CDR3 protein. The sample has around 10,000 distinct CDR3 sequences, approximately 26% seen once. Sequenced: tumor tissue. The source is a female donor with retroperitoneal liposarcoma.

By frequency in the sample, this clonotype is medium-sized. The chain couples TRBV27 to TRBJ2-1, with D perhaps given as TRBD1 or TRBD2 (5 bases each). With 0 bases removed from V and 6 bases from J, the gap between germline ends came to 15 bases. The CDR3 is 16 residues long. Germline CDR1 MNHEY, CDR2 SMNVEV (reference sequence). The CDR3 here is CASSLSDIGRGNEQFF. CDR3 in DNA: TGTGCCAGCAGTTTATCGGACATAGGACGGGGCAATGAGCAGTTCTTC.

The chain joins TRBV6-5 to TRBJ2-1, with 7 bases aligning to TRBD1. The CDR3 has 15 residues. Unmatched junction bases numbered 11, after V lost 5 bases and J lost 7 bases. Germline values: CDR1 MNHEY, CDR2 SVGAGI. CDR3 in amino acids: CASSEYRDRPNEQFF. The CDR3 DNA follows: TGTGCCAGCAGTGAGTACCGGGACAGACCTAATGAGCAGTTCTTC.

V is TRBV7-6 and J is TRBJ2-2; the match to TRBD2 covers 8 bases. Germline CDR1 reads SGHVS; CDR2 reads FNYEAQ. Germline trimming cut 5 bases from V and 2 bases from J; bases unmatched to any gene: 4. The length of the CDR3 is 15 residues. CDR3 region: CASSPLAGNTGELFF. As DNA, the CDR3 is TGTGCCAGCAGCCCCCTAGCGGGCAACACCGGGGAGCTGTTTTTT.

This clonotype was found many times. The chain links TRBV7-2 to TRBJ2-2; 9 bases are shared with TRBD2. CDR1 and CDR2 (germline): SGHTA, FQGNSA. The V segment lost 3 bases and the J segment 1 base; nucleotides outside the gene matches: 6. The CDR3 runs 17 residues. CDR3: CASSLALAGLNTGELFF. CDR3 bases: TGTGCCAGCAGCTTGGCGCTAGCGGGACTGAACACCGGGGAGCTGTTTTTT.

This sequence joins TRBV6-8 and TRBJ1-5, with D perhaps TRBD1 (6 bases). The V gene's germline CDR1 is MNHGY and CDR2 SAAAGT. The V end was cut by 2 bases, the J end by 1 base, with 12 bases between. The CDR3 is 16 residues long. CDR3 nucleotide sequence: TGTGCCAGCAGTTACGCACAGGGACCGAGCAATCAGCCCCAGCATTTT. Residues: CASSYAQGPSNQPQHF.

Judged by abundance, this clonotype is medium-sized. This chain joins TRBV6-1 and TRBJ2-1, with D perhaps TRBD1 (5 bases). From germline, CDR1 is MNHNS and CDR2 SASEGT. Trimming removed 8 bases at V and 10 bases at J, with 18 bases between. The CDR3 consists of 13 residues. This chain's CDR3 is CASYRNGYYEQFF. Written as DNA, the CDR3 is TGTGCCAGCTACAGGAACGGATACTACGAGCAGTTCTTC.

This clonotype has ten or more counts. The chain employs TRBV7-2 and TRBJ2-6, with D perhaps matching TRBD1 or TRBD2 (5 bases each). V lost 2 bases, J lost 2 bases, and 7 bases lay in between. Germline V gene lookup returns CDR1 SGHTA and CDR2 FQGNSA. The CDR3 sequence is 15 residues long. CDR3 protein: CASSLRGPGANVLTF. As DNA, the CDR3 is TGTGCCAGCAGCTTACGGGGCCCTGGGGCCAACGTCCTGACTTTC.

This clonotype was counted ten times or more. The V call is TRBV6-1, the J call TRBJ1-6, with 9 bases fitting TRBD1. The CDR3 contains 14 residues. Trimming cost V 7 bases and J 7 bases; bases outside gene matches: 5. CDR1 is MNHNS and CDR2 is SASEGT in the germline V gene. The CDR3 is CASNRGQSNSPLHF. CDR3 bases: TGTGCCAGCAACAGGGGGCAATCCAATTCACCCCTCCACTTT.

This chain uses TRBV6-6 with TRBJ2-1; tentative D call: TRBD1 (6 bases). The DNA end favors TRBJ2-7, so the J call may be wrong. Germline-derived CDR1 and CDR2 are MNHNY and SVGAGI (reference sequence). This CDR3 is built from 13 residues. CDR3 residues: CASSYSDSYEQYF. For the CDR3, the DNA is TGTGCCAGCAGTTACTCGGACAGCTACGAGCAGTACTTC.

By its share, this clonotype is large (0.1 to 1%). The germline gene is not matched at one end of the junction; a read error may be the cause. The rearrangement joins TRBV6-1 to TRBJ2-1; the D gene is possibly TRBD2 (5 bases). This CDR3 has 12 amino acids. The V gene's germline CDR1 is MNHNS and CDR2 SASEGT. The CDR3 loop reads CASGPAGELPYF. CDR3 nucleotide sequence: TGTGCCAGCGGCCCGGCTGGGGAGCTACCGTACTTC.

A single count supports this clonotype. This chain joins TRBV6-5 and TRBJ2-3; no firm D call. V was clipped by 3 bases and J by 10 bases, with 17 bases between them. CDR1 is MNHEY, CDR2 SVGAGI, per germline. The CDR3 is made up of 14 amino acids. CDR3 residues: CASSYSSVGLAQYF. The CDR3 region has the DNA TGTGCCAGCAGTTATTCCAGCGTCGGGTTGGCGCAGTATTTT.

To note about this clonotype: A much larger clone differs by one base, so this may be a read error. The chain uses TRBV27 and TRBJ2-5; no clear D. CDR1 is MNHEY and CDR2 is SMNVEV in the germline V gene (reference sequence). The V end was cut by 2 bases, the J end by 11 bases, with 9 bases between. The CDR3 runs to 11 residues. In nucleotides, the CDR3 is TGTGCCAGCAGTTTAGGCAATGAGCAGTACTTC. Translation gives CASSLGNEQYF.

This clonotype was observed at least ten times. CDR3 sequence reads: CASSPGRGVSYEQYF. The CDR3 coding sequence is TGTGCCAGCAGTCCCGGCAGGGGGGTATCCTACGAGCAGTACTTC. The V gene is TRBV12-3 or TRBV12-4, the J gene TRBJ2-7; D may be TRBD1 (7 bases). The CDR3 contains 15 residues. Trimming shortened V by 5 bases and J by 1 base, and 15 bases separated the two germline ends.

Comments on this clonotype: This CDR3 fails to terminate in the conserved phenylalanine or tryptophan, so it likely reflects a read error. This chain connects TRBV10-3 to TRBJ1-1; D may be TRBD1 (5 bases). The CDR3 sequence is 13 residues long. Germline CDR1 is ENHRY and CDR2 is SYGVKD. Trimming left V 3 bases short and J 8 bases short, with 13 bases between. CDR3: CAISDRVLREAFC. The CDR3 DNA reads as TGTGCCATCAGTGACAGGGTCCTTAGAGAAGCTTTCTGT.

This clonotype was detected only a few times. This chain connects TRBV12-3 or TRBV12-4 to TRBJ2-1, with D hard to call. Trimming left V 7 bases short and J 9 bases short, with 10 bases between. This CDR3 has 11 amino acids. The chain's CDR3 is CASTLEGEQFF. CDR3 in DNA: TGTGCCAGCACCTTAGAAGGTGAGCAGTTCTTC.

The chain joins TRBV6-6 to TRBJ2-5; either TRBD1 or TRBD2 may supply D (5 bases each). The J call may be incorrect, as the DNA end agrees better with TRBJ2-1. CDR3 length: 16 residues. Germline V gene data show CDR1 as MNHNY and CDR2 as SVGAGI (reference sequence). Here the CDR3 reads CASSHGAGLIRDEQFF. CDR3 coding DNA: TGTGCCAGCAGTCACGGGGCGGGCCTAATTAGGGATGAGCAGTTCTTC.

This clonotype was observed at least ten times. The genes are TRBV6-1 and TRBJ1-3; D gene ambiguous. The CDR3 loop spans 13 amino acids. Trimming left V 4 bases short and J 7 bases short, with 11 bases between. Germline V lookup: CDR1 MNHNS, CDR2 SASEGT. This CDR3 is CASSALGRNTIYF. The CDR3 DNA sequence: TGTGCCAGCAGTGCGTTAGGGAGGAACACCATATATTTT.

This clonotype is medium-sized. The chain employs TRBV11-3 and TRBJ2-2, with D perhaps TRBD1 (5 bases). V was pared by 5 bases and J by 2 bases, with 15 bases between. The V gene's germline CDR1 is SGHNT and CDR2 YENEEA. The CDR3 spans 16 residues. CDR3 in amino acids: CASSPYDSTNTGELFF. DNA for the CDR3: TGTGCCAGCAGCCCGTACGACAGCACTAACACCGGGGAGCTGTTTTTT.

This chain joins TRBV5-1 and TRBJ2-7; a possible D gene is TRBD2 (6 bases). Germline V lookup: CDR1 SGHRS, CDR2 YFSETQ. V gave up 0 bases and J gave up 3 bases, with 13 bases separating them. The CDR3 has 15 amino acids. In nucleotides, the CDR3 is TGCGCCAGCAGCTTGGCCGCCGGGACTTACTACGAGCAGTACTTC. This sequence encodes CASSLAAGTYYEQYF.

The gene calls are TRBV11-3 and TRBJ2-1; TRBD2 matches at 10 bases. The germline V gene has CDR1 SGHNT and CDR2 YENEEA. The junction had 14 bases not matched to a gene; V was cut back by 5 bases and J by 13 bases. This CDR3 contains 15 residues. CDR3 nucleotide sequence: TGTGCCAGCAGCATACTAGCGGGAATCCAAGAGACCCAGTTCTTC. This encodes CASSILAGIQETQFF.

This clonotype came up many times. This sequence joins TRBV7-6 and TRBJ2-2; D is undetermined. V dropped 2 bases and J dropped 4 bases, with 8 bases sitting between them. Germline-derived CDR1 and CDR2 are SGHVS and FNYEAQ. The CDR3 is made up of 14 amino acids. The CDR3 nucleotides read TGTGCCAGCAGCTTACTGGGCTTCACCGGGGAGCTGTTTTTT. It encodes CASSLLGFTGELFF.

The rearrangement links TRBV27 to TRBJ2-4, with 16 positions matching TRBD2. The CDR3 loop spans 17 amino acids. V shed 9 bases, J shed 13 bases, and the junction held 18 bases outside the gene matches. The germline V gene encodes CDR1 MNHEY and CDR2 SMNVEV (reference sequence). The CDR3 nucleotides are TGTGCCAGTCGAAAAAGGGTAGGGACTAGCGGGGGGGTTGAGCAGTACTTC. Its protein product is CASRKRVGTSGGVEQYF.

The chain recombines TRBV6-1 with TRBJ2-1; maybe TRBD2 (6 bases). The CDR3 is made up of 14 amino acids. The V end lost 9 bases, the J end lost 13 bases, and 25 bases lay between the germline ends. CDR1 MNHNS and CDR2 SASEGT come from the germline V gene. This CDR3 reads CASDRGRDLRTQFF. The CDR3 region has the DNA TGTGCCAGTGATCGCGGGCGGGACCTTCGGACCCAGTTCTTC.

The genes are TRBV6-4 and TRBJ2-4, with D possibly TRBD1 on 6 matching bases. The germline CDR1 and CDR2 sequences are MRHNA and SNTAGT. Trimming took 7 bases from V and 13 from J, leaving 23 bases between them. The CDR3 consists of 14 residues. In DNA, the CDR3 is TGTGCCAGCACCAGGGACATTAGTAACAATGAGCAGTACTTC. Its translation: CASTRDISNNEQYF.

This clonotype qualifies as medium-sized. V is TRBV7-2 and J is TRBJ1-4, with D possibly matching TRBD1 (5 bases). V shed 6 bases and J shed 7 bases, with 15 bases lying between them. The CDR3 covers 14 residues. Germline loops: CDR1 SGHTA, CDR2 FQGNSA. CDR3 amino acids: CASSPGGGGEKLFF. Here the CDR3 DNA reads TGTGCCAGCAGTCCCGGCGGGGGGGGTGAAAAACTGTTTTTT.

This clonotype was found a few times. This chain uses TRBV6-1 with TRBJ2-1; TRBD2 is a possible D gene (6 bases). The CDR3 contains 15 residues. Trimming shortened V by 7 bases and J by 10 bases, and 23 bases separated the two germline ends. Germline V gene data show CDR1 as MNHNS and CDR2 as SASEGT. In DNA form, the CDR3 reads TGTGCCAGCACCCCCACTAGCCGGAGCTCCTACGAGCAGTTCTTC. Protein product: CASTPTSRSSYEQFF.

The genes are TRBV6-1 and TRBJ2-3; D possibly uses TRBD1 or TRBD2 (7 bases each). CDR1 is MNHNS, CDR2 SASEGT, per germline. This CDR3 region has 15 residues. Trimming took off 7 bases at V and 1 base at J, with 15 bases between the two ends. DNA of the CDR3: TGTGCCAGCAATCAGGGGGGGCCTGGCACAGATACGCAGTATTTT. The encoded protein is CASNQGGPGTDTQYF.

J is TRBJ2-1 and V is TRBV6-1; 11 nucleotides line up with TRBD2. Trimming removed 1 base from V and 15 bases from J; junction bases left unmatched: 8. The CDR3 has 14 residues. Looked up from germline, CDR1 is MNHNS and CDR2 is SASEGT. CDR3 nucleotides: TGTGCCAGCAGTGAAGTCACTAGCGGGAGCAGTAGGTTCTTC. It encodes CASSEVTSGSSRFF.

The V gene is TRBV24-1, the J gene TRBJ1-2; 9 bases agree with TRBD1. The germline V gene has CDR1 KGHDR and CDR2 SFDVKD. This CDR3 is 16 amino acids long. Trimming took 4 bases from V and 0 from J; bases not matched to a gene: 5. The CDR3 region is CATSDLNRGPNYGYTF. As DNA, the CDR3 is TGTGCCACCAGTGACCTAAACAGGGGGCCTAACTATGGCTACACCTTC.